Listed here are 4 T cell receptor beta chains from one sample, sequenced in a study of read filtering for tumor transcriptome and immune sequencing. From 400 to 450 ng of RNA, a library with molecular barcoded alpha/delta and beta/gamma adaptors was made. TCRdb reprocessed the reads with MiXCR, giving one entry per CDR3 protein. The data show about 61,000 distinct CDR3 sequences, under 20% seen once. The specimen sequenced was a population of CD138-negative cells sorted from bone marrow. The origin of the receptors is a donor aged 40 or over with multiple myeloma.

The rearrangement uses TRBV28 and TRBJ1-5; D unclear. This CDR3 has 16 residues. V was clipped by 3 bases and J by 1 base, with 13 bases between them. Germline assignment: CDR1 MDHEN and CDR2 SYDVKM. CDR3 sequence reads: CASSFPKAGSNQPQHF. CDR3 sequence (DNA): TGTGCCAGCAGTTTCCCTAAAGCCGGGAGCAATCAGCCCCAGCATTTT.

A note on this clonotype: A read error is likely, as this CDR3 ends without the conserved phenylalanine or tryptophan. The chain uses TRBV7-2 and TRBJ2-3, with 15 positions matching TRBD2. Germline loops: CDR1 SGHTA, CDR2 FQGNSA. After removal of 1 base from V and 3 bases from J, the junction contained 5 bases not matched to a gene. This CDR3 contains 18 residues. In DNA form, the CDR3 reads TGTGCCAGCAGCTTAGGGACTAGCGGGGGGGCCAGGACAGATACGCAGTATTCT. Encoded protein: CASSLGTSGGARTDTQYS.

This clonotype was observed many times. In nucleotides, the CDR3 is TGTGCCATCAGTGACCGGGACAGGGCCACTGAAGCTTTCTTT. Translated, it gives CAISDRDRATEAFF. The chain carries TRBV10-3 and TRBJ1-1; 9 nucleotides match TRBD1. CDR3 length: 14 residues. After removal of 3 bases from V and 4 bases from J, the junction contained 3 bases not matched to a gene. CDR1 ENHRY and CDR2 SYGVKD come from the germline V gene.

The CDR3 sequence: CASSLLAGGPQETQYF. CDR3 bases: TGTGCCAGCAGCTTACTGGCGGGGGGACCACAAGAGACCCAGTACTTC. The chain is built from TRBV11-2 and TRBJ2-5; 8 nucleotides match TRBD2. Germline V lookup: CDR1 SGHAT, CDR2 FQNNGV. V lost 2 bases and J lost 2; bases outside the gene matches: 7. The CDR3 consists of 16 residues.